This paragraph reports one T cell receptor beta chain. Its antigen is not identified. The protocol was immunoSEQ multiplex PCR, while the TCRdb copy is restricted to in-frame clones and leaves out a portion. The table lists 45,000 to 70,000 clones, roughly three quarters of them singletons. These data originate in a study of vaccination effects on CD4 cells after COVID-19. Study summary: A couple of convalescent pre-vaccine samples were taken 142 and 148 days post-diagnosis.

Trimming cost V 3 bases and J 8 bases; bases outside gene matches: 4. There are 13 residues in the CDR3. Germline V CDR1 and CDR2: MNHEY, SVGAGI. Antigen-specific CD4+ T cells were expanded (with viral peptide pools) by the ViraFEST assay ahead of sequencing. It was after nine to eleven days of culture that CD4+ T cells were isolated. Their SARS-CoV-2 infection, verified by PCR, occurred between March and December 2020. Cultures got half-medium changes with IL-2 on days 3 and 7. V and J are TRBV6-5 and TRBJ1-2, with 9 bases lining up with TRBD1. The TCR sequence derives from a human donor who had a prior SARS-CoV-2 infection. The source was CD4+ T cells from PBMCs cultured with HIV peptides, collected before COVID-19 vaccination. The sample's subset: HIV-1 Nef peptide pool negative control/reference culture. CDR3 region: CASSYTGGYGYTF. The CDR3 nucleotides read TGTGCCAGCAGTTATACAGGGGGCTACGGCTACACCTTC.